This T cell receptor (beta chain) was captured by sequencing in a study of Graves' ophthalmopathy and Graves' hyperthyroidism. Study-wide background: No progression to ophthalmopathy over 18 months defined stable hyperthyroidism.

This clonotype has only one observation. Antigen unknown. The sequenced template was RNA, covering the TCR beta CDR3 region. First-round RT-PCR relied on HTBI primers, and a second-round multiplex PCR came next. Each CDR3 protein is one row after TCRdb ran MiXCR on the multiplex PCR reads. The sample shows around 1,000,000 distinct CDR3 sequences, approximately 35% of them seen only once. Study outcomes and limitations: Detected in blood as well were most expanded thyroid clonotypes with frequency above 0.001. Separation of ophthalmopathy from stable hyperthyroidism was achieved by a 13-signature model, at approximately 87% sensitivity and about 81% specificity.

Patients in the hyperthyroidism group, adults aged 18 to 65, were newly diagnosed, under 2 months' duration. Trimming shortened V by 4 bases and J by 6 bases, and 15 bases separated the two germline ends. The germline CDR1 and CDR2 sequences are SEHNR and FQNEAQ (reference sequence). The CDR3 extends over 15 amino acids. V and J are TRBV7-9 and TRBJ2-2; D gene uncertain. The sequence was collected from an adult man with Graves' hyperthyroidism. The sample comprised peripheral blood or thyroid tissue (not recorded which). The DNA of the CDR3 is TGTGCCAGCAGCTCCCGAGACCCGGGCCCCGGGGAGCTGTTTTTT. Its protein product is CASSSRDPGPGELFF.